A single sample gave rise to the 27 T cell receptor beta chains below, sequenced in a study of T cells after yellow fever vaccination. One entry per CDR3 protein results from TCRdb running MiXCR on the 5' RACE reads. The sample holds some 200,000 distinct CDR3 sequences, about 10% seen once. The source was CD8+ T cells sorted from PBMCs, collected 15 days after the yellow fever booster vaccination. The receptors shown here come from a man between 18 and 29 years old who received the YFV17D yellow fever vaccine.

The table lists this clonotype with a few counts. The chain combines TRBV4-1 with TRBJ2-1, with TRBD2 matching 8 bases. There are 17 residues in the CDR3. Germline V lookup: CDR1 MGHRA, CDR2 YSYEKL. V shed 3 bases and J 7 bases; nucleotides not matched to a gene: 14. CDR3 loop: CASSQSPGLEVSNEQFF. For the CDR3, the DNA is TGCGCCAGCAGCCAGTCGCCGGGACTAGAAGTCTCAAATGAGCAGTTCTTC.

This clonotype appeared a few times. This sequence joins TRBV27 and TRBJ1-4; D possibly corresponds to TRBD1 (5 bases). V lost 4 bases and J 8 bases, leaving 14 bases between the germline ends. Germline CDR1 is MNHEY and CDR2 is SMNVEV (reference sequence). CDR3 size: 14 residues. CDR3 nucleotides: TGTGCCAGCAGTTCTGTGGTGGGGACCGAAAAACTGTTTTTT. This sequence encodes CASSSVVGTEKLFF.

V is TRBV7-8 and J is TRBJ2-2; the D gene is possibly TRBD1 (6 bases). In germline, CDR1 is SGHVS, CDR2 FQNEAQ. This CDR3 spans 15 amino acids. With 7 bases removed from V and 2 bases from J, the gap between germline ends came to 14 bases. CDR3 amino acids: CASNFRGTNTGELFF. The DNA for the CDR3 is TGTGCCAGCAACTTCAGGGGCACTAACACCGGGGAGCTGTTTTTT.

This chain joins TRBV27 and TRBJ2-7; 11 nucleotides line up with TRBD2. CDR3 size: 15 residues. The germline gives CDR1 MNHEY, CDR2 SMNVEV (reference sequence). The V and J ends lost 6 bases and 4 bases, in that order; junction bases with no gene match: 8. In nucleotides, the CDR3 is TGTGCCAGCAGAAGCGGACTAGCGGGTTTATACGAGCAGTACGTC. Its protein is CASRSGLAGLYEQYV.

This clonotype occurred a few times. This chain connects TRBV7-9 to TRBJ2-1; perhaps TRBD2 as D (7 bases). Germline loops: CDR1 SEHNR, CDR2 FQNEAQ (reference sequence). This CDR3 spans 15 amino acids. Trimming removed 2 bases at V and 9 bases at J, with 17 bases between. Written as DNA, the CDR3 is TGTGCCAGCAGCTTATATCCTCGGGGGGCGGCTGAGCAGTTCTTC. It codes for CASSLYPRGAAEQFF.

The rearrangement joins TRBV7-9 to TRBJ2-3, with D maybe TRBD1 (5 bases). V lost 7 bases, J lost 6 bases, and 20 bases lay in between. The germline V gene encodes CDR1 SEHNR and CDR2 FQNEAQ (reference sequence). CDR3 length: 15 residues. The CDR3 is CASTWGGPHVDTQYF. The CDR3 DNA follows: TGTGCCAGCACGTGGGGCGGACCACACGTGGATACGCAGTATTTT.

This clonotype was detected a few times. The chain recombines TRBV20-1 with TRBJ2-7, with D tentatively TRBD1 or TRBD2 (6 bases each). V lost 4 bases, J lost 2 bases, and 15 bases lay in between. Looked up from germline, CDR1 is DFQATT and CDR2 is SNEGSKA (reference sequence). The CDR3 spans 14 residues. The CDR3 loop reads CSATGDTLPYEQYF. The CDR3 region has the DNA TGCAGTGCTACGGGGGACACACTCCCCTACGAGCAGTACTTC.

This clonotype appeared a few times. The DNA for the CDR3 is TGTGCCAGCACCTCCCGGGGGGTCGGAAGAGCGGAGACCCAGTACTTC. It encodes CASTSRGVGRAETQYF. This chain uses TRBV25-1 with TRBJ2-5, with 7 bases fitting TRBD2. The CDR3 is 16 amino acids. Germline lookup yields CDR1 MGHDK and CDR2 SYGVNS. V lost 7 bases and J lost 5; bases outside the gene matches: 16. The whole variable domain, remainder taken from reference TRBV25-1 and TRBJ2-5, is EADIYQTPRYLVIGTGKKITLECSQTMGHDKMYWYQQDPGMELHLIHYSYGVNSTEKGDLSSESTVSRIRTEHFPLTLESARPSHTSQYLCASTSRGVGRAETQYFGPGTRLLVL.

This chain links TRBV11-3 with TRBJ2-2, with 8 nucleotides matching TRBD2. Per germline, CDR1 SGHNT and CDR2 YENEEA. The CDR3 totals 15 residues. The V and J ends lost 3 bases and 7 bases, in that order; junction bases with no gene match: 7. DNA of the CDR3: TGTGCCAGCAGCTTTACACGCGGGGGGAACGGGGAGCTGTTTTTT. Translation gives CASSFTRGGNGELFF.

This clonotype was counted between two and nine times. The CDR3 coding sequence is TGTGCCAGCAGCCTCACCGCCGGGACAGGGGACTTTTATGGCTACACCTTC. It is translated as CASSLTAGTGDFYGYTF. The chain joins TRBV7-8 to TRBJ1-2; TRBD1 matches at 10 bases. J was trimmed by 5 bases and V by 5 bases; bases with no gene match: 14. The V gene's germline CDR1 is SGHVS and CDR2 FQNEAQ. The CDR3 length is 17 residues.

By share of the sample, this clonotype is large (0.1 to 1%). The rearrangement uses TRBV12-3 or TRBV12-4 and TRBJ1-2; D gene uncertain. CDR3 length: 13 amino acids. The ends were cut back, 6 bases at V and 7 bases at J, with 15 bases in the middle. The DNA of the CDR3 is TGTGCCAGCAGCCAAAACCCCCCCGGTGGCTACACCTTC. Protein sequence: CASSQNPPGGYTF.

This clonotype was picked up many times. This chain links TRBV4-1 with TRBJ2-5, with D perhaps matching TRBD2 (6 bases). The CDR3 runs 14 residues. Germline-derived CDR1 and CDR2 are MGHRA and YSYEKL. The germline V and J ends were trimmed by 1 base and 5 bases, with 11 bases remaining between them. The CDR3 nucleotides read TGCGCCAGCAGCCAAGGGCTAGGAGGGGAGACCCAGTACTTC. It yields the protein CASSQGLGGETQYF.

This clonotype was counted a few times. J is TRBJ1-4 and V is TRBV7-2; a weak D match, TRBD1 (5 bases). CDR3 length: 15 residues. Trimming cost V 1 base and J 3 bases, with 9 bases left between them. In germline, CDR1 is SGHTA, CDR2 FQGNSA. The CDR3 region has the DNA TGTGCCAGCAGCTTAGATCTGGGGGCTAATGAAAAACTGTTTTTT. Translating gives CASSLDLGANEKLFF.

The rearrangement uses TRBV4-3 and TRBJ1-1, with D perhaps TRBD1 (5 bases). V was cut by 0 bases and J by 1 base, with 6 bases left in between. The V gene's germline CDR1 is LGHNA and CDR2 YSLEER. CDR3 length: 14 amino acids. CDR3 nucleotides: TGCGCCAGCAGCCAAGATACAGGGAACACTGAAGCTTTCTTT. Its translation: CASSQDTGNTEAFF.

This clonotype was seen more than once but under ten times. The chain has TRBV24-1 and TRBJ2-3; D possibly matches TRBD1 or TRBD2 (6 bases each). V lost 9 bases, J lost 3 bases, and 15 bases lay in between. Germline V gene lookup returns CDR1 KGHDR and CDR2 SFDVKD. This CDR3 has 14 amino acids. The CDR3 nucleotides read TGTGCCACCCAGGAGGGGGGCTGGACAGATACGCAGTATTTT. Translating it yields CATQEGGWTDTQYF.

The table lists this clonotype with a few counts. The chain uses TRBV3-1 and TRBJ2-7; TRBD1 aligns across 8 bases. The CDR3 runs to 16 residues. With V trimmed by 1 base and J by 2 bases, 7 bases remained unmatched. Looked up from germline, CDR1 is LGHDT and CDR2 is YNNKEL (reference sequence). CDR3 coding DNA: TGTGCCAGCAGCCAAGTGGTGACAGGGGCCACCTACGAGCAGTACTTC. Protein sequence: CASSQVVTGATYEQYF.

This clonotype was counted only a few times. The chain uses TRBV5-6 and TRBJ2-3, with unresolved D. CDR1 is SGHDT and CDR2 is YYEEEE in the germline V gene. Trimming took off 4 bases at V and 5 bases at J, with 11 bases between the two ends. CDR3 size: 13 residues. CDR3 sequence (DNA): TGTGCCAGCAGCGACCCTTACAAAGATACGCAGTATTTT. Its translation: CASSDPYKDTQYF.

This clonotype has just a few counts. V usage is TRBV27 and J usage is TRBJ2-5; 7 nucleotides line up with TRBD2. V trimming: 6 bases; J trimming: 2 bases; junction bases outside the gene matches: 3. Germline V gene sequence: CDR1 MNHEY, CDR2 SMNVEV (reference sequence). The CDR3 has 13 amino acids. In DNA, the CDR3 is TGTGCCAGCAGCCACGGGGGGCAAGAGACCCAGTACTTC. This encodes CASSHGGQETQYF.

The chain has TRBV10-3 and TRBJ1-2; no clear D. This CDR3 spans 11 amino acids. The germline V and J ends were trimmed by 1 base and 8 bases, with 5 bases remaining between them. Germline lookup yields CDR1 ENHRY and CDR2 SYGVKD. The CDR3 loop is CAISEWQGYTF. CDR3 DNA sequence: TGTGCCATCAGTGAGTGGCAGGGCTACACCTTC.

This clonotype was counted ten times or more. CDR3 sequence: CASSYSGTQNTEAFF. CDR3 DNA sequence: TGTGCCAGCAGTTACTCCGGGACACAGAACACTGAAGCTTTCTTT. V is TRBV6-5 and J is TRBJ1-1, with a possible D match to TRBD1 (6 bases). Deletions cut 0 bases from V and 1 base from J, with 9 bases between. CDR3 length equals 15 residues. Germline assignment: CDR1 MNHEY and CDR2 SVGAGI.

A word on this clonotype: A much larger clone differs by one base, so this may be a read error. The chain links TRBV5-1 to TRBJ2-2, with 8 bases fitting TRBD2. Trimming took 4 bases from V and 4 from J; bases not matched to a gene: 15. Per the germline V gene, CDR1 is SGHRS and CDR2 is YFSETQ. The CDR3 sequence is 18 residues long. The CDR3 sequence: CASSESPPLAVATGELFF. The CDR3 nucleotides are TGCGCCAGCAGCGAATCTCCTCCACTAGCGGTGGCCACCGGGGAGCTGTTTTTT.

This sequence joins TRBV7-2 and TRBJ1-2; D not certain. Germline assignment: CDR1 SGHTA and CDR2 FQGNSA. V lost 4 bases and J lost 6, with 15 bases in between. The CDR3 runs 14 residues. CDR3 protein: CASSYPGYEDGYTF. The CDR3 DNA is TGTGCCAGCAGCTACCCCGGGTATGAAGATGGCTACACCTTC. The variable domain in full, with the rest retrieved from reference TRBV7-2 and TRBJ1-2, is GAGVSQSPSNKVTEKGKDVELRCDPISGHTALYWYRQSLGQGLEFLIYFQGNSAPDKSGLPSDRFSAERTGGSVSTLTIQRTQQEDSAVYLCASSYPGYEDGYTFGSGTRLTVV.

This clonotype was detected only a few times. This chain joins TRBV6-6 and TRBJ1-5; TRBD1 is a possible D gene (5 bases). Germline CDR1 reads MNHNY; CDR2 reads SVGAGI (reference sequence). This CDR3 region has 15 residues. V lost 1 base to trimming and J lost 5 bases, with 12 bases between them. As DNA, the CDR3 is TGTGCCAGCAGTTACTGGCTGGACAATGATCAGCCCCAGCATTTT. This gives the protein CASSYWLDNDQPQHF.

This clonotype was picked up a small number of times. In DNA, the CDR3 is TGTGCCAGCAGCCAAGATCTCACCTCCTACGAGCAGTACTTC. Amino acid sequence: CASSQDLTSYEQYF. The rearrangement links TRBV3-1 to TRBJ2-7; D is undetermined. The CDR3 runs to 14 residues. Germline CDR1 reads LGHDT; CDR2 reads YNNKEL (reference sequence). V was trimmed by 0 bases and J by 0 bases, leaving 6 bases between them.

This chain uses TRBV7-2 with TRBJ2-5; 7 bases line up with TRBD1. CDR3 length: 16 amino acids. In germline, CDR1 is SGHTA, CDR2 FQGNSA. After removal of 4 bases from V and 5 bases from J, the junction contained 13 bases not matched to a gene. The CDR3 DNA is TGTGCCAGCAGCTCACTAGGGGGCCGTGTGACCGAGACCCAGTACTTC. Translation gives CASSSLGGRVTETQYF.

The chain carries TRBV4-3 and TRBJ1-2; 7 bases map to TRBD1. This CDR3 region has 15 residues. The trim removed 4 bases at V and 3 bases at J, leaving 8 bases unmatched. CDR1 and CDR2 from the germline V gene are LGHNA and YSLEER. The CDR3 bases are TGCGCCAGCAGCCCTGCCACCCAGGGGGACTATGGCTACACCTTC. Protein: CASSPATQGDYGYTF.

The chain couples TRBV5-1 to TRBJ2-5; no clear D gene. This CDR3 comprises 11 residues. Germline CDR1 is SGHRS and CDR2 is YFSETQ. Trimming left V 6 bases short and J 5 bases short, with 8 bases between. CDR3 DNA sequence: TGCGCCAGCACCCTGGGCGAGACCCAGTACTTC. Translating it yields CASTLGETQYF.